This T cell receptor (beta chain) was sequenced during a study of shared clonotypes between healthy human individuals. It was CD45RO-negative cells, positively selected for CCR7, that made up naive CD8 cells, with terminally differentiated effector memory CD45RA+ cells excluded. TCRdb's table, derived via immunoSEQ multiplex PCR, lists solely in-frame clones and lacks some. This table holds around 1,900,000 clones, 93% found once. The V and J ends lost 11 bases and 9 bases respectively, with 14 bases between them. This CDR3 contains 11 residues. Per the germline V gene, CDR1 is MNHNS and CDR2 is SASEGT.

The receptor was derived from a young man in good health. Some clones in this sample may be carry-over from other donors' samples. Sequencing input: naive CD8+ T cells from PBMCs. The V and J genes are TRBV6-1 and TRBJ2-1; TRBD1 is a possible D gene (5 bases). The CDR3 sequence: CAFLGLGEQFF. DNA of the CDR3: TGTGCCTTCCTGGGGCTGGGTGAGCAGTTCTTC.